The entry that follows covers one T cell receptor (beta chain) sequence. Measured with immunoSEQ multiplex PCR; TCRdb has only the in-frame clones, and not every one. The table lists about 170,000 clones, 93% of them singletons. The sample originates from a study of control samples from healthy donors and cancer patients. Germline CDR1 is SGDLS and CDR2 is YYNGEE. Trimming removed 1 base at V and 3 bases at J, with 10 bases between. The CDR3 extends over 14 amino acids. The sample taken for sequencing was blood. The sequence was obtained from a woman aged 55-69 years in good health. This chain connects TRBV9 to TRBJ1-1; no reliable D call. In DNA, the CDR3 is TGTGCCAGCAGCGTACTCGGGATTGACACTGAAGCTTTCTTT. As protein: CASSVLGIDTEAFF.